This record concerns one T cell receptor beta chain sequence. These data come from a study of T cell changes during pregnancy in multiple sclerosis. The assay was immunoSEQ multiplex PCR, and TCRdb's table has in-frame clones only and misses some. The sample lists 79,000 or so clones, approximately 90% seen once, with 3% to 3.5% in the top ten. The receptor was isolated from a female donor with multiple sclerosis, enrolled in a pregnancy study. The source material was peripheral blood, sampled before pregnancy.

The CDR3 DNA is TGTGCCAGCAGCTTGGGGGGTTCCTACGAGCAGTACTTC. Its translation: CASSLGGSYEQYF. The V and J genes are TRBV11-2 and TRBJ2-7; D is possibly TRBD2 (6 bases). The CDR3 totals 13 residues. V lost 3 bases to trimming and J lost 1 base, with 7 bases between them. Germline loops: CDR1 SGHAT, CDR2 FQNNGV.